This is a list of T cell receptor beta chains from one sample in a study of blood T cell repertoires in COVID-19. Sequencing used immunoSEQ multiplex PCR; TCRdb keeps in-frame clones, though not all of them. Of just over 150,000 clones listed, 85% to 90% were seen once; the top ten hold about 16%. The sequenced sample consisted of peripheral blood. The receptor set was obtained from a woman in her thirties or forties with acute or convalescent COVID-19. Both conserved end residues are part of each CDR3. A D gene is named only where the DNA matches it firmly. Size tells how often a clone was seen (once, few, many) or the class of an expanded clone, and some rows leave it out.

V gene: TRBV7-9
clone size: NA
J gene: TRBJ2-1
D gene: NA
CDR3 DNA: TGTGCCAGCAGCTTACAGGGTTCGGGCAATGAGCAGTTCTTC
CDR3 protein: CASSLQGSGNEQFF

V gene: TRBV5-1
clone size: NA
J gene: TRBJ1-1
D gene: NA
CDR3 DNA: TGCGCCAGCAGCTTGGGGGCAACACAGGGAGGGCTTGGGGCTTTCTTT
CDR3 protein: CASSLGATQGGLGAFF

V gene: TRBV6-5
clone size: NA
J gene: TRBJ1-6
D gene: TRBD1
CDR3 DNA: TGTGCCAGCAGTCCGGGACAGGGGAGTTCACCCCTCCACTTT
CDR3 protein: CASSPGQGSSPLHF

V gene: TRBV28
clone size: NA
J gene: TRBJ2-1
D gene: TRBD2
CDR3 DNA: TGTGCCAGCAGTTCAAACAGGGGTGGTAGCGGGAGAAATGAGCAGTTCTTC
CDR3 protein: CASSSNRGGSGRNEQFF

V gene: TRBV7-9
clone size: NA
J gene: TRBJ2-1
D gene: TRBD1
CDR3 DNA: TGTGCCAGCAGCTTAGGGACAGGACGAAAGTTCTTC
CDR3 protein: CASSLGTGRKFF

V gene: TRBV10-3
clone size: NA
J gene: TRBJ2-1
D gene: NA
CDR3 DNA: TGTGCCATCAGTGCAATAGCGGACTCCTACAATGAGCAGTTCTTC
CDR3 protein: CAISAIADSYNEQFF

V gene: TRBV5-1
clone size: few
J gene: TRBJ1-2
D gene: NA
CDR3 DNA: TGCGCCAGCAGCTTTCACCACAGGACCTATAGTACTAACTATGGCTACACCTTC
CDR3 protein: CASSFHHRTYSTNYGYTF

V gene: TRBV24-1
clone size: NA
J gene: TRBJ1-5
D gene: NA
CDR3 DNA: TGTGCCACCAGTGACCATGGACAGCTCAATCAGCCCCAGCATTTT
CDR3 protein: CATSDHGQLNQPQHF

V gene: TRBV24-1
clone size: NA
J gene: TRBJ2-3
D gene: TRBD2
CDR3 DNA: TGTGCCGCACAGGGCCGGGGGGGGCCGGCAGATACGCAGTATTTT
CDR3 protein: CAAQGRGGPADTQYF

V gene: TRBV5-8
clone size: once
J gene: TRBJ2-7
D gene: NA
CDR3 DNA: TGTGCCAGCAGGAGGTTCGAGCAGTACTTC
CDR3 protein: CASRRFEQYF

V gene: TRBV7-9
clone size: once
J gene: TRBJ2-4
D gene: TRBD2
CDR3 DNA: TGTGCCAGCAGCCCCGCCGGGACTACAGAAAACATTCAGTACTTC
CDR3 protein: CASSPAGTTENIQYF

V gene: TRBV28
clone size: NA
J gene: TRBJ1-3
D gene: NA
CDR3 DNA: TGTGCCAGTACAGACGCAGACTCTGGAAACACCATATATTTT
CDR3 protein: CASTDADSGNTIYF

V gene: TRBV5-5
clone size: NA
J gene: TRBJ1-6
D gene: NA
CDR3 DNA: TGTGCCAGCACCGGAGTCTCGGTGGCCTATAATTCACCCCTCCACTTT
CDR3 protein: CASTGVSVAYNSPLHF

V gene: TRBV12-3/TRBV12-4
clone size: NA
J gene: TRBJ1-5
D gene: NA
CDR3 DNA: TGTGCCAGCAGTTTACAGGGCCTGGGGTGGCATTTT
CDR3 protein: CASSLQGLGWHF

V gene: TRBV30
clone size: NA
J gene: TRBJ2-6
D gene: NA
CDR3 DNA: TGTGCCTTAGAGGCCTCTGGGGCCAACGTCCTGACTTTC
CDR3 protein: CALEASGANVLTF

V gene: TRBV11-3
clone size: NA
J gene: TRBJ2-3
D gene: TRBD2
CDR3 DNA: TGTGCCAGCAGCTGGACCTTGGCGGGAGGGCCTGGGGCAGATACGCAGTATTTT
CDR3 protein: CASSWTLAGGPGADTQYF

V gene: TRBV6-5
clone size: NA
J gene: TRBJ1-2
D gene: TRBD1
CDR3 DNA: TGTGCCAGCAGTCCAAGTGGGACAGTCCGTGGCTACACCTTC
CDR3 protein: CASSPSGTVRGYTF

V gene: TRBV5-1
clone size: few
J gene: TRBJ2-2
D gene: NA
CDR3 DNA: TGCGCCAGCAGCTTGCCCGGGAGCGCCGGGGAGCTGTTTTTT
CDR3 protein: CASSLPGSAGELFF

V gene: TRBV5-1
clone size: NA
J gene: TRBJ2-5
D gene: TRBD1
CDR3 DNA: TGCGCCAGCAGCATGACGACGACAGGGCCAGAGACCCAGTACTTC
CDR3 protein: CASSMTTTGPETQYF

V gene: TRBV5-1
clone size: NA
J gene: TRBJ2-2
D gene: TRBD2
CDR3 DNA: TGCGCCAGCAGCACTAGCGGCCGTGACACCGGGGAGCTGTTTTTT
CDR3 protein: CASSTSGRDTGELFF

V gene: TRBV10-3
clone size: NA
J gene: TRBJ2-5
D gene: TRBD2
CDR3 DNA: TGTGCCACCCAGATGGAAGTCTGGGGGGGGCAAGAGACCCAGTACTTC
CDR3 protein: CATQMEVWGGQETQYF

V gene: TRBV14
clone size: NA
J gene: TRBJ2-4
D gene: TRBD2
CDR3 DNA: TGTGCCAGCAGCCATTGGGACGGGGGGAAAAACATTCAGTACTTC
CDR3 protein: CASSHWDGGKNIQYF

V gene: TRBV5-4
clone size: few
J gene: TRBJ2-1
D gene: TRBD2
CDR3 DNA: TGTGCCAGCAGCTTTTTAAGGTTAGCGGGGGGGGAAATCTACAATGAGCAGTTCTTC
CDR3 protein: CASSFLRLAGGEIYNEQFF

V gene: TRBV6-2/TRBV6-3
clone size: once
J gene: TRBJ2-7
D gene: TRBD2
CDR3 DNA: TGTGCCAGCAGTCACGGGGCGGGGGTGAACTCCTACGAGCAGTACTTC
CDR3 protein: CASSHGAGVNSYEQYF

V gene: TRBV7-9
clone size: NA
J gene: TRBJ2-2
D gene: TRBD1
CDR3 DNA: TGTGCCAGCAGCCATTCCTGGGACAGGAACTCGAACACCGGGGAGCTGTTTTTT
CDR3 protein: CASSHSWDRNSNTGELFF

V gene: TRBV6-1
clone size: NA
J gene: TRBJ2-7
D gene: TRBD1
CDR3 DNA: TGTGCCAGCAGTGAAGGGACAGGGGTCTCCTACGAGCAGTACTTC
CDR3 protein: CASSEGTGVSYEQYF

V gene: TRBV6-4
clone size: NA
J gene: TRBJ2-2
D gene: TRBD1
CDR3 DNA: TGTGCCAGCAGTGACGGAACAGGGGGGACCGGGGAGCTGTTTTTT
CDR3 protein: CASSDGTGGTGELFF

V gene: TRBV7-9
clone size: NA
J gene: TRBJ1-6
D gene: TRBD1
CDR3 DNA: TGTGCCAGCAGCGCCGACAGGGTTAATTCACCCCTCCACTTT
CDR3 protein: CASSADRVNSPLHF

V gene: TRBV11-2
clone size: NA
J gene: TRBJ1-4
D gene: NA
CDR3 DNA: TGTGCCAGCAGCTACACCACAGGGCAGGGACGGGAAAAACTGTTTTTT
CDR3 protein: CASSYTTGQGREKLFF

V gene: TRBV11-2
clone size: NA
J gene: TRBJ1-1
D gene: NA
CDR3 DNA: TGTGCCAGCAGCCCGGTTGACACTGAAGCTTTCTTT
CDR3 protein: CASSPVDTEAFF

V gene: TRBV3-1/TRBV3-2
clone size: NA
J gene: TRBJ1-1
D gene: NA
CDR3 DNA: TGTGCCAGCAGGGGAGTAGGGGGTACTGAAGCTTTCTTT
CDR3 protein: CASRGVGGTEAFF

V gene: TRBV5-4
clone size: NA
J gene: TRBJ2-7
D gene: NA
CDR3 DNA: TGTGCCAGCAGCGTACCTCGCCCGTACAGGACGTACGAGCAGTACTTC
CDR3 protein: CASSVPRPYRTYEQYF

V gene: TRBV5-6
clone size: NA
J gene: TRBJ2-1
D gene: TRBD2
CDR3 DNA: TGTGCCAGCAGCTCGACCACTAGCGGGCGATTCAATGAGCAGTTCTTC
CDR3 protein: CASSSTTSGRFNEQFF

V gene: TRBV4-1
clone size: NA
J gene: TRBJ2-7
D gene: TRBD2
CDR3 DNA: TGCGCCAGCAGCCAAGGGCTAGCGGGAGTCTACGAGCAGTACTTC
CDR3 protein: CASSQGLAGVYEQYF

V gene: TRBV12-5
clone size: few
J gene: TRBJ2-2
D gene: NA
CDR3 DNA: TGTGCTAGTGGTCGGTTGTTGGGGCCCGGGGAGCTGTTTTTT
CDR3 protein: CASGRLLGPGELFF

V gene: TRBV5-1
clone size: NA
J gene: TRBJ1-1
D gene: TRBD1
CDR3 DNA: TGCGCCAGCAGCTTGGCCAGGACAGGGGCCATGAACACTGAAGCTTTCTTT
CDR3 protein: CASSLARTGAMNTEAFF

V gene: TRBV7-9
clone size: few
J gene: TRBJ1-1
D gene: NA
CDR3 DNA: TGTGCCAGCAGCAACGTACAGAGAAACACTGAAGCTTTCTTT
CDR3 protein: CASSNVQRNTEAFF

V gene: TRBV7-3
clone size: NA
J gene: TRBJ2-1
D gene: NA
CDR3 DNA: TGTGCCAGCAGCACTCAGCCTTTACAAGCGGTAAATGAGCAGTTCTTC
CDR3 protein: CASSTQPLQAVNEQFF

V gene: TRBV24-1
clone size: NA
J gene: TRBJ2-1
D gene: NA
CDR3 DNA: TGTGCCACCAGTGATTTGGGAAGGGGGAAGTTCTTC
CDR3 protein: CATSDLGRGKFF

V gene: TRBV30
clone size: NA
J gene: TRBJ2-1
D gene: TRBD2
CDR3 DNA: TGTGCCTGGAGTGTACCCTCCACTAGCGGGGGGGGAAGTGAGCAGTTCTTC
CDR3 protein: CAWSVPSTSGGGSEQFF

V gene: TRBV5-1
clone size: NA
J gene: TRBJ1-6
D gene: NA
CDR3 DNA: TGCGCCAGCAGCTTGTCGGGGAAGGCGGATTCACCCCTCCACTTT
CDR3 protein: CASSLSGKADSPLHF

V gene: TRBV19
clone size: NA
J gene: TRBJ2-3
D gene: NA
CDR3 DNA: TGTGCCAGTAGTACCCGGACAGGCACAGATACGCAGTATTTT
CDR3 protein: CASSTRTGTDTQYF

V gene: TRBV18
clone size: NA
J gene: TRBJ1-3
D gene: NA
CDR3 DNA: TGTGCCAGCTCACCAACTGTCCTCTCTGGAAACACCATATATTTT
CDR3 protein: CASSPTVLSGNTIYF

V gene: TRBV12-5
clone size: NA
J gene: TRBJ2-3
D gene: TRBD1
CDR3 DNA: TGTGCTAGTGGTTTGGCCGCGAACGACAGGGTTAGCACAGATACGCAGTATTTT
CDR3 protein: CASGLAANDRVSTDTQYF

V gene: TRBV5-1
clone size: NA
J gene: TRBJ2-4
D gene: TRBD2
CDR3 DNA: TGCGCCAGCAGCTTGGCTGCTCTAGCGGGGGCCGACATTCAGTACTTC
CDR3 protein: CASSLAALAGADIQYF

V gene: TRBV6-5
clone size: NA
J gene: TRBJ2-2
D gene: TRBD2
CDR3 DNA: TGTGCCAGCAGGGGACTAGCTAGCACCGGGGAGCTGTTTTTT
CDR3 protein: CASRGLASTGELFF

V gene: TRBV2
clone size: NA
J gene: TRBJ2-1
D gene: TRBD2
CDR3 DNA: TGTGCCAGCAGTGAGGGACTAGCGGGAGGCATCTCCTACAATGAGCAGTTCTTC
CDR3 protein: CASSEGLAGGISYNEQFF

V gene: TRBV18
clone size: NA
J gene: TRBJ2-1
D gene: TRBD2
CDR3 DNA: TGTGCCAGCTCACGATCAGGGACTAACTACAATGAGCAGTTCTTC
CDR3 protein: CASSRSGTNYNEQFF

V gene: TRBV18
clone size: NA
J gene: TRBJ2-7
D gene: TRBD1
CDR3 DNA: TGTGCCAGCTCACCAGGGACAGGGGGCTCATACGAGCAGTACTTC
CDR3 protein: CASSPGTGGSYEQYF